This T cell receptor beta chain stems from a study of human T cells and chemical hapten exposure. The CDR3 has 14 amino acids. Germline CDR1 reads ENHRY; CDR2 reads SYGVKD. Germline trimming cut 0 bases from V and 12 bases from J; bases unmatched to any gene: 10. One entry per CDR3 protein, called by TCRdb with MiXCR from the RACE reads. The repertoire consists of some 200,000 distinct CDR3 sequences, with roughly 30% occurring once and the leading ten covering about 2.7%. Time point here: pre-sensitization, week 0. Treatment noted: therapeutic diphenylcyclopropenone sensitization with weekly scalp DPC. Only after blood had been drawn was each patch test applied.

This chain joins TRBV10-3 and TRBJ2-7; the match to TRBD2 covers 8 bases. The TCR comes from a young woman with alopecia areata. Some clones in this sample may be carry-over from other donors' samples. Sample: whole blood, taken in connection with sensitization to the hapten diphenylcyclopropenone (DPC). CDR3 residues: CAISESAGLEFRYF. The CDR3 region has the DNA TGTGCCATCAGTGAGTCCGCGGGACTAGAGTTTCGGTACTTC.